This entry concerns a single T cell receptor beta chain. CDR1 LNHDA and CDR2 SQIVND come from the germline V gene (reference sequence). The CDR3 length is 11 residues. Trimming removed 6 bases from V and 12 bases from J, with 15 bases in between. TCRdb keeps only in-frame clones here, not all; method: immunoSEQ multiplex PCR. The sample includes roughly 200,000 clones, around 81% seen only once; the top ten take 4% to 5.5%. The data were taken from a study of blood T cell repertoires in COVID-19. Specimen: peripheral blood. This clonotype was sampled from a man aged 50 or older with active or convalescent COVID-19. V is TRBV19 and J is TRBJ2-7; D is undetermined. In DNA form, the CDR3 reads TGTGCCAGTAGCGCCGGGTCTTCGGCGTACTTC. It is translated as CASSAGSSAYF.